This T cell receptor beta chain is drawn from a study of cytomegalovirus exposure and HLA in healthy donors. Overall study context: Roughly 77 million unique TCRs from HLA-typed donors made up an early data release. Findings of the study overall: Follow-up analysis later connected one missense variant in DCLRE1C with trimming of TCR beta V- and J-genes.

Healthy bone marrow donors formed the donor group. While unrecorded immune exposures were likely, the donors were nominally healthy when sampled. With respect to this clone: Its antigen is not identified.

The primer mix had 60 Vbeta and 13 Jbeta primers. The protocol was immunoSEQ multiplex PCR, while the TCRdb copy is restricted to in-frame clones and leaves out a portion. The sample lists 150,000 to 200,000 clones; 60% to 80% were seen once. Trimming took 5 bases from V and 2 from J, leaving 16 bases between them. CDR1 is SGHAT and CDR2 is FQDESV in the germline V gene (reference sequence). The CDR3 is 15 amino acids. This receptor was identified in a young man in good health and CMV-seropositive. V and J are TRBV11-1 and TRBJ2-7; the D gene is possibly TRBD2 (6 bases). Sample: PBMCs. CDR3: CASSRESGGTYEQYF. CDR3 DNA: TGTGCCAGCAGCCGGGAGAGCGGAGGGACCTACGAGCAGTACTTC.